The T cell receptor (beta chain) under discussion was sequenced for a study of blood T cell repertoires in COVID-19. For the study at large: Acute and convalescent COVID-19 specimens originated in the United States, Italy and Spain. In each case, the material was cDNA or gDNA derived from T cells, B-cell-depleted T cells, or PBMCs.

The germline V gene has CDR1 LNHDA and CDR2 SQIVND (reference sequence). The trim removed 10 bases at V and 5 bases at J, leaving 11 bases unmatched. This CDR3 has 15 amino acids. Original handling: Cell counts per sample came from amplifying reference gene primers. TCRdb's copy holds only in-frame clones and misses some; the assay was immunoSEQ multiplex PCR. D and trimming come from the DNA, and the V and J calls and clone size come from that table. The profile shows approximately 220,000 clones, about nine tenths of them singletons. The source is a woman between 50 and 59 years old with acute or convalescent COVID-19. This chain joins TRBV19 and TRBJ2-2; 9 positions match TRBD1. What was sequenced was peripheral blood. CDR3 loop: CATKEQGARTGELFF. The CDR3 DNA is TGTGCCACAAAGGAACAGGGGGCGCGGACCGGGGAGCTGTTTTTT.